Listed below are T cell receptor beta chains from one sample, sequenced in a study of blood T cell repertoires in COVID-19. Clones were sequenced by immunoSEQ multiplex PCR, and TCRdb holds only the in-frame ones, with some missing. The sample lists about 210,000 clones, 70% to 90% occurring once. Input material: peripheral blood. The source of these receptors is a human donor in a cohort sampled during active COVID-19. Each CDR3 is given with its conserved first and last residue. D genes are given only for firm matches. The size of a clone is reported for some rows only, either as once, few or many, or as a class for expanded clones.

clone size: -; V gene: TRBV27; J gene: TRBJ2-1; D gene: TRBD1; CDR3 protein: CASSLRGLVQFF; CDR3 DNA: TGTGCCAGCAGCCTCAGGGGGTTGGTGCAGTTCTTC
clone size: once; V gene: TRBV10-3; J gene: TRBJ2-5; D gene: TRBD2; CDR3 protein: CAISPGTSGNQETQYF; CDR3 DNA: TGTGCCATCAGCCCAGGGACTAGCGGGAACCAAGAGACCCAGTACTTC
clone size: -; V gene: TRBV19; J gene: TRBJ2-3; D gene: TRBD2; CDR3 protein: CASSPYPGLAGGVTDTQYF; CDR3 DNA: TGTGCCAGTAGTCCGTACCCGGGACTAGCGGGAGGGGTCACAGATACGCAGTATTTT
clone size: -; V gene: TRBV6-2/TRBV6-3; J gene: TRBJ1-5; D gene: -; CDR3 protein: CASSYTNRGNQPQHF; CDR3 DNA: TGTGCCAGCAGTTACACGAACAGGGGCAATCAGCCCCAGCATTTT
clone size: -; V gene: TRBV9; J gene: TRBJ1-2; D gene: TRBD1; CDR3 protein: CASSPQPTGETGYTF; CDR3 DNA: TGTGCCAGCAGCCCCCAACCGACAGGGGAGACTGGCTACACCTTC
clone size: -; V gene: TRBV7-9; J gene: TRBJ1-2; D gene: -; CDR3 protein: CASSLRSVGYTF; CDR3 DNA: TGTGCCAGCAGCTTACGGTCGGTCGGCTACACCTTC
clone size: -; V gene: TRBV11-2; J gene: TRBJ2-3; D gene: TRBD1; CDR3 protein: CASRLDRANTQYF; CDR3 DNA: TGTGCCAGCAGGTTAGACAGGGCAAATACGCAGTATTTT
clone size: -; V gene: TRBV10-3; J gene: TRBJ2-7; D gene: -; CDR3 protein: CAISEFSDQGNEQYF; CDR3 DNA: TGTGCCATCAGTGAGTTCTCAGATCAGGGGAACGAGCAGTACTTC
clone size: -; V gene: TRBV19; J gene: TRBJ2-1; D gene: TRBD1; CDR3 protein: CASSSQGAGYNEQFF; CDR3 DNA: TGTGCCAGTAGTTCACAGGGGGCAGGTTACAATGAGCAGTTCTTC
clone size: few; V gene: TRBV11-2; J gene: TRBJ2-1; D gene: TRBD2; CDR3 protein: CASSARGTTNNEQFF; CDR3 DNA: TGTGCCAGCAGCGCCCGAGGGACTACCAACAATGAGCAGTTCTTC
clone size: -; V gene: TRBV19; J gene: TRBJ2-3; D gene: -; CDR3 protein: CASSIREGASTDTQYF; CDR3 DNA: TGTGCCAGTAGTATTCGGGAGGGGGCAAGCACAGATACGCAGTATTTT
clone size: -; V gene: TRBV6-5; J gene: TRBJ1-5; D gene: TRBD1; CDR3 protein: CASSWGQGNQPQHF; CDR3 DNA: TGTGCCAGCAGTTGGGGACAGGGGAATCAGCCCCAGCATTTT
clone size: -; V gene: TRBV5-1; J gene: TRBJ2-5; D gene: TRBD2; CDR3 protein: CASSSGTNPETQYF; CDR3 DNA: TGCGCCAGCAGCTCCGGGACTAATCCAGAGACCCAGTACTTC
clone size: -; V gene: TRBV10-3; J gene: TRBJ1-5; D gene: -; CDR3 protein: CAISESGEVNQPQHF; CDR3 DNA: TGTGCCATCAGTGAGTCAGGGGAGGTGAATCAGCCCCAGCATTTT
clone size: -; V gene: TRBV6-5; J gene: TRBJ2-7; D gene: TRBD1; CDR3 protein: CASPKTQGVSEQYF; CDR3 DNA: TGTGCCAGCCCCAAAACCCAGGGGGTATCCGAGCAGTACTTC
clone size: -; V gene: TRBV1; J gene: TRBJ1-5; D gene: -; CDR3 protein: CTSSRLTLNQPQHF; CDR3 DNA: TGCACCAGCAGCCGCCTGACACTTAATCAGCCCCAGCATTTT
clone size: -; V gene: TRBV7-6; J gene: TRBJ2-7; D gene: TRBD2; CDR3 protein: CASTPQREGYEQYF; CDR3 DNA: TGTGCCAGCACCCCCCAGCGGGAGGGCTACGAGCAGTACTTC
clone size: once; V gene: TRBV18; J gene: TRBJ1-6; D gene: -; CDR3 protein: CASSPRGSYNSPLHF; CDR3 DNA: TGTGCCAGCTCACCACGAGGGTCCTATAATTCACCCCTCCACTTT
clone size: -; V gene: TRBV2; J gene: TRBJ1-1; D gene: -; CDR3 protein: CASNPVKNTEAFF; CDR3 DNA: TGTGCCAGCAATCCGGTCAAAAACACTGAAGCTTTCTTT
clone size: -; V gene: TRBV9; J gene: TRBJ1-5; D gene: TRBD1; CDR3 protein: CASSPGTGGNQPQHF; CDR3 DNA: TGTGCCAGCAGCCCCGGGACAGGGGGCAATCAGCCCCAGCATTTT
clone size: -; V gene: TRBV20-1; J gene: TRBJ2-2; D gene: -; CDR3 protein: CSASYREKNTGELFF; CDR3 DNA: TGCAGTGCTAGTTACCGGGAGAAGAACACCGGGGAGCTGTTTTTT
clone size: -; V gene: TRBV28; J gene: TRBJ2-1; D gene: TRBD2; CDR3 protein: CASSLRTSGGHEQFF; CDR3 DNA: TGTGCCAGCAGTTTAAGGACTAGCGGGGGCCATGAGCAGTTCTTC
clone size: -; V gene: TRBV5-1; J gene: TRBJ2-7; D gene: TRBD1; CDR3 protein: CASSVGQGFYEQYF; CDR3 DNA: TGCGCCAGCAGCGTGGGACAGGGTTTTTACGAGCAGTACTTC
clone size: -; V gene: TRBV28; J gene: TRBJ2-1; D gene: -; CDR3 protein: CASTPIVWVTTLYNEQFF; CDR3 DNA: TGTGCCAGCACCCCAATCGTCTGGGTGACTACCCTTTACAATGAGCAGTTCTTC